Following are 5 T cell receptor beta chains from one sample sequenced in a study of T cells in Graves' hyperthyroidism and ophthalmopathy. From RNA transcripts, TCR beta CDR3 regions were amplified. The HTBI primer set drove a first-round RT-PCR of the TCR CDR3. TCRdb reanalysed the multiplex PCR reads using MiXCR and keeps one entry per CDR3 protein. Of 500,000 to 650,000 distinct CDR3 sequences listed, approximately 14% are singletons. The sample was blood. Source of these receptors: a woman between 50 and 59 years old with Graves' ophthalmopathy.

Points on this clonotype: With a much larger clone just one base away, this may be a read error. The chain combines TRBV27 with TRBJ1-2, with a weak D call TRBD1 (6 bases). In germline, CDR1 is MNHEY, CDR2 SMNVEV (reference sequence). V lost 2 bases and J 6 bases, leaving 16 bases between the germline ends. This CDR3 has 15 residues. In nucleotides, the CDR3 is TGTGCCAGCAGTTTACCGTACAGGGAACTCAATGGCTACACCTTC. It codes for CASSLPYRELNGYTF.

This clonotype was seen only a few times. This sequence joins TRBV5-8 and TRBJ2-3; D gene unclear. This CDR3 is 14 amino acids long. V lost 4 bases, J lost 4 bases, and 13 bases lay in between. Germline assignment: CDR1 SGHTS and CDR2 YDEGEE. The CDR3 DNA reads TGTGCCAGCAGCCCAATTTCTATCGCAGATACGCAGTATTTT. As protein: CASSPISIADTQYF.

This clonotype has at least ten counts. V and J are TRBV12-3 or TRBV12-4 and TRBJ1-1; no firm D call. Trimming removed 1 base from V and 4 bases from J, with 10 bases in between. The CDR3 length is 14 residues. CDR3: CASSLVEGGTEAFF. The CDR3 DNA sequence: TGTGCCAGCAGTTTAGTTGAAGGTGGCACTGAAGCTTTCTTT.

In this sample, this clonotype turned up many times. This CDR3 is CASSLPSDRGYGYTF. The CDR3 nucleotides read TGTGCCAGCAGTTTACCATCGGACAGGGGCTATGGCTACACCTTC. The V call is TRBV28, the J call TRBJ1-2, with 9 bases that match TRBD1. This CDR3 comprises 15 residues. Germline loops: CDR1 MDHEN, CDR2 SYDVKM. Trimming removed 2 bases from V and 4 bases from J; junction bases left unmatched: 5.

This clonotype was seen ten or more times. This chain joins TRBV5-1 and TRBJ2-3; maybe TRBD1 (5 bases). Germline values: CDR1 SGHRS, CDR2 YFSETQ. V was shortened by 2 bases and J by 4 bases, with 8 bases between the two germline ends. The CDR3 totals 13 residues. CDR3 in amino acids: CASSLQVSDTQYF. In DNA, the CDR3 is TGCGCCAGCAGCTTACAGGTTTCAGATACGCAGTATTTT.